This T cell receptor beta chain was identified during a study of T cells in Graves' hyperthyroidism and ophthalmopathy (dated 2019 in TCRdb). Regarding the research as a whole: Peripheral blood was sampled at the time of initial diagnosis, prior to any treatment. TCR V-J signatures able to tell the groups apart were searched for in a discovery cohort of 90 to 100 patients, of whom fewer than 45 had Graves' ophthalmopathy and 57 had stable Graves' hyperthyroidism. In addition, the study compared T-cell repertoires in thyroid tissue and in blood from roughly six Graves' hyperthyroidism patients. Following sampling, methimazole starting at 30 mg daily was given to hyperthyroidism patients, and high-dose intravenous methylprednisolone was given to ophthalmopathy patients. Prospective prediction of ophthalmopathy was tested in an independent validation cohort consisting of fewer than 20 hyperthyroidism patients and over 15 patients who later progressed to ophthalmopathy. TCR Vbeta CDR3 sequencing of around 130 peripheral blood samples (more than 40 ophthalmopathy, 70 to 85 hyperthyroidism and approximately 17 progressor patients) is reported in the paper. For training and testing, the 100 or so patients in the discovery cohort were randomly divided in a 7:3 ratio.

The TCR beta CDR3 regions were amplified from the RNA transcripts. The first round of RT-PCR for the TCR CDR3 was performed with the HTBI primer set and the Qiagen OneStep RT-PCR kit. A second multiplex PCR round built the libraries, followed by size selection and purification. Paired-end sequencing of the libraries was performed with 100 bp reads on an Illumina HiSeq2000. Concerning the study's data processing: SOAPnuke was used to process the raw data, removing reads that contained adapters or uncalled bases, had a mean Phred below 15, or lacked an exact match to the constant primer or identifier. High-quality paired reads were merged with COPE v1.2.5, and unique nucleotide sequences were defined as clonotypes. Clonotypes were aligned to IMGT TRBV, TRBD and TRBJ reference segments using MiTCR v1.1. Analysis was restricted to V-J combinations with a frequency above 0.0001, which covered about 99% of repertoires. The TCS score was defined as the ratio of F50 (clonal expansion) to E x V (chaos), calculated using BLOSUM62-based TCRdist between CDR3 peptides within each V-J. Welch's t-statistics and random forest reduced roughly 500 V-J features to roughly 13, which were used in a naive Bayes classifier (R e1071). The public reads were reprocessed in TCRdb via fastp at Q25 and MiXCR, keeping in-frame beta chains. Under each unique CDR3 protein, matching rows form one entry showing the most common genes and DNA. None of the V and J calls come from the authors' own analysis; TCRdb made them. Across this sample there are 350,000 to 400,000 distinct CDR3 sequences, with 14% seen only once. 8% to 13% of the sample is taken by the ten largest.

Stable Graves' hyperthyroidism was defined as the absence of progression to ophthalmopathy over 18 months of follow-up. The hyperthyroidism patients were between 18 and 65 years old and newly diagnosed, with a disease duration of less than 2 months. The study excluded patients with uncontrolled infections, other autoimmune diseases, pregnancy or lactation. Diagnoses relied on clinical symptoms, serum thyroxine and TRAb, thyroid ultrasound and orbital computed tomography. Ficoll-Paque density gradient centrifugation was used to isolate PBMCs from about 9.4 ml of fresh peripheral blood. Total RNA was extracted with Trizol reagent, and quality was checked on an Agilent 2100 Bioanalyzer. From cysteine to phenylalanine, the CDR3 is 15 amino acids long. Of all the DNA, just the CDR3 is kept, 45 bases in frame from base 1. The germline V gene provides CDR1 SGHAT and CDR2 FQNNGV. Deletion took 4 bases off V and 5 bases off J, with a span of 12 bases between the germline ends.

About this clonotype: There is no known antigen for this receptor. No base-level quality is on record; no much larger clone is a single base apart.

General conclusions and limits of the study: Sample size was not statistically predetermined, and investigators were not blinded to group allocation. Most expanded thyroid clonotypes (frequency above 0.001) were also detected in blood, suggesting blood repertoires may reflect thyroid immune responses. In cross-validation, a model built on a 13 V-J signature told ophthalmopathy apart from stable hyperthyroidism with approximately 91% sensitivity and 81% to 82% specificity, and in testing the same model reached 80%/75%. In validation, progression to ophthalmopathy was predicted by the model with 70.59% sensitivity and nearly 75% specificity, a median of 6.5 months before onset.

Sequenced sample: blood. The TCR originated in a woman aged 55-70 years with Graves' hyperthyroidism. In this chain, TRBV11-2 is recombined with TRBJ2-6, and possibly TRBD1, on 5 matching bases. The nucleotide sequence is given as TGTGCCAGCAGCTCTACAGGAAACTGGGCCAACGTCCTGACTTTC. Translation gives CASSSTGNWANVLTF.